This T cell receptor beta chain emerged from a study of shared clonotypes between healthy human individuals. Study outcomes and limitations: It was anticipated that sequencing depth would influence how many clonotypes donors shared.

TCRdb keeps only in-frame clones here, not all; method: immunoSEQ multiplex PCR. Among about a million clones, 70% to 85% were seen once, and the ten largest hold roughly 0.82%. CDR3 length equals 15 residues. In germline, CDR1 is MDHEN, CDR2 SYDVKM. The germline V and J ends were trimmed by 4 bases and 1 base, with 12 bases remaining between them. As regards this clone: Its matching antigen is unknown.

This TCR was sampled from a man aged 18 to 35 in good health. Some clones in this sample may be carry-over from other donors' samples. The chain uses TRBV28 and TRBJ2-3; D is possibly TRBD1 (6 bases). Source material: memory CD4+ T cells from PBMCs. The subset was: CD45RA-negative fraction. The CDR3 loop is CASSWGRPGTDTQYF. In DNA form, the CDR3 reads TGTGCCAGCAGTTGGGGGCGACCAGGCACAGATACGCAGTATTTT. Using reference TRBV28 and TRBJ2-3 for the parts outside the CDR3, the full variable domain is DVKVTQSSRYLVKRTGEKVFLECVQDMDHENMFWYRQDPGLGLRLIYFSYDVKMKEKGDIPEGYSVSREKKERFSLILESASTNQTSMYLCASSWGRPGTDTQYFGPGTRLTVL.